The rows below give T cell receptor beta chains drawn from one sample of a study of graft-versus-host responses after intestinal transplantation. The data were produced by immunoSEQ multiplex PCR, yet TCRdb's version contains in-frame clones alone and is incomplete. This repertoire shows about 130,000 clones, around nine tenths found once; its top ten account for approximately 0.17%. What these receptors recognize is not known. The sequences come from unstimulated CD4+ T cells sorted from spleen or lymph node cells, collected before intestinal transplant. The receptor source for this set is a human donor who received an intestinal transplant. Both conserved end residues are part of each CDR3. Each record gives: J gene, clone size, V gene, D gene, CDR3 protein, CDR3 DNA. A D gene is named only where the DNA matches it firmly. Clone size appears in some rows only: once, few, many, or a class for an expanded clone.

J: TRBJ2-1
size: .
V: TRBV10-3
D: .
CDR3: CAIQQGLGNEQFF
DNA: TGTGCCATCCAGCAGGGGTTGGGGAATGAGCAGTTCTTC

J: TRBJ2-3
size: .
V: TRBV6-6
D: .
CDR3: CASSYQAGRTDTQYF
DNA: TGTGCCAGCAGTTACCAAGCGGGCCGCACAGATACGCAGTATTTT

J: TRBJ2-7
size: .
V: TRBV4-2
D: TRBD1
CDR3: CASSQDRGYEQYF
DNA: TGTGCCAGCAGCCAAGACAGGGGGTACGAGCAGTACTTC

J: TRBJ1-1
size: .
V: TRBV5-1
D: TRBD1
CDR3: CASSLQGQDTEAFF
DNA: TGCGCCAGCAGCTTGCAGGGACAGGACACTGAAGCTTTCTTT

J: TRBJ1-2
size: .
V: TRBV5-4
D: TRBD1
CDR3: CASSLEGQGISGYTF
DNA: TGTGCCAGCAGCTTGGAGGGACAGGGGATCTCTGGCTACACCTTC

J: TRBJ1-6
size: .
V: TRBV2
D: .
CDR3: CASRRTVGLPLHF
DNA: TGTGCCAGCAGGCGGACGGTCGGGCTGCCCCTCCACTTT

J: TRBJ2-5
size: .
V: TRBV18
D: .
CDR3: CASSPQGETQYF
DNA: TGTGCCAGCTCACCTCAAGGGGAGACCCAGTACTTC

J: TRBJ2-3
size: .
V: TRBV2
D: TRBD1
CDR3: CAGPGQGADTQYF
DNA: TGTGCCGGCCCGGGACAGGGGGCAGATACGCAGTATTTT

J: TRBJ1-1
size: .
V: TRBV7-3
D: .
CDR3: CASRSDPIQNTEAFF
DNA: TGTGCCAGCAGATCAGACCCAATACAGAACACTGAAGCTTTCTTT

J: TRBJ2-1
size: .
V: TRBV11-2
D: .
CDR3: CASSLDASSSYNEQFF
DNA: TGTGCCAGCAGCTTAGATGCATCGAGCTCCTACAATGAGCAGTTCTTC

J: TRBJ1-3
size: .
V: TRBV4-1
D: .
CDR3: CASSQDGQHGNTIYF
DNA: TGTGCCAGCAGCCAAGATGGACAGCATGGAAACACCATATATTTT

J: TRBJ2-7
size: once
V: TRBV27
D: TRBD1
CDR3: CASRGAGQVYEQYF
DNA: TGTGCCAGCAGAGGCGCCGGACAGGTGTACGAGCAGTACTTC

J: TRBJ2-3
size: .
V: TRBV7-3
D: TRBD2
CDR3: CASRSRDYYTDTQYF
DNA: TGTGCCAGCAGGTCCCGGGACTACTACACAGATACGCAGTATTTT

J: TRBJ1-5
size: .
V: TRBV19
D: .
CDR3: CASSPIEGRGEAAQHF
DNA: TGTGCCAGTAGTCCCATAGAGGGGAGGGGAGAAGCAGCCCAGCATTTT

J: TRBJ2-3
size: .
V: TRBV25-1
D: .
CDR3: CASSPYGTGGRYADTQYF
DNA: TGTGCCAGCAGTCCATACGGGACCGGGGGTCGCTATGCAGATACGCAGTATTTT

J: TRBJ1-5
size: .
V: TRBV6-6
D: TRBD1
CDR3: CASSYSGGGQPQHF
DNA: TGTGCCAGCAGTTACTCAGGGGGCGGTCAGCCCCAGCATTTT

J: TRBJ2-3
size: .
V: TRBV5-4
D: .
CDR3: CASSLESRDTQYF
DNA: TGTGCCAGCAGCTTGGAGTCTAGGGATACGCAGTATTTT

J: TRBJ2-3
size: .
V: TRBV30
D: .
CDR3: CAWTAGGAPTDTQYF
DNA: TGTGCCTGGACCGCCGGCGGGGCACCCACAGATACGCAGTATTTT

J: TRBJ1-3
size: .
V: TRBV5-4
D: .
CDR3: CASSLRGGGRGNTIYF
DNA: TGTGCCAGCAGCTTGAGGGGGGGCGGCCGTGGAAACACCATATATTTT

J: TRBJ1-5
size: .
V: TRBV30
D: TRBD1
CDR3: CAWSMGQDNQPQHF
DNA: TGTGCCTGGAGTATGGGACAGGATAATCAGCCCCAGCATTTT

J: TRBJ1-5
size: .
V: TRBV25-1
D: .
CDR3: CASSEQVGQPQHF
DNA: TGTGCCAGCAGTGAGCAGGTGGGTCAGCCCCAGCATTTT

J: TRBJ1-1
size: .
V: TRBV7-8
D: TRBD1
CDR3: CASSSDRGVTEAFF
DNA: TGTGCCAGCAGCTCTGACAGGGGAGTCACTGAAGCTTTCTTT

J: TRBJ1-1
size: .
V: TRBV20-1
D: .
CDR3: CTPRGPEAFF
DNA: TGCACCCCGCGAGGCCCTGAAGCTTTCTTT

J: TRBJ2-7
size: .
V: TRBV9
D: .
CDR3: CASSVYGNGYEQYF
DNA: TGTGCCAGCAGCGTATATGGGAATGGCTACGAGCAGTACTTC

J: TRBJ1-1
size: .
V: TRBV23-1
D: .
CDR3: CASSQPEPTGNTEAFF
DNA: TGCGCCAGCAGTCAACCCGAGCCCACAGGGAACACTGAAGCTTTCTTT

J: TRBJ1-6
size: .
V: TRBV19
D: .
CDR3: CASRKSSYNSPLHF
DNA: TGTGCCAGTAGGAAGAGCTCCTATAATTCACCCCTCCACTTT

J: TRBJ1-1
size: .
V: TRBV7-9
D: TRBD1
CDR3: CASSPQGASTEAFF
DNA: TGTGCCAGCAGCCCACAGGGGGCGTCCACTGAAGCTTTCTTT

J: TRBJ2-7
size: .
V: TRBV6-5
D: .
CDR3: CASSYSRISKDEQYF
DNA: TGTGCCAGCAGTTACTCGAGAATATCCAAGGACGAGCAGTACTTC

J: TRBJ1-2
size: .
V: TRBV29-1
D: .
CDR3: CSANSAETPFYGYTF
DNA: TGCAGTGCTAACTCCGCAGAAACCCCATTCTATGGCTACACCTTC

J: TRBJ1-4
size: few
V: TRBV6-1
D: .
CDR3: CASRGGPGNEKLFF
DNA: TGTGCCAGCAGGGGCGGACCAGGGAATGAAAAACTGTTTTTT

J: TRBJ2-1
size: once
V: TRBV10-1
D: TRBD1
CDR3: CASSLRGQGSYNEQFF
DNA: TGCGCCAGCAGTCTCAGGGGACAGGGATCCTACAATGAGCAGTTCTTC

J: TRBJ2-5
size: .
V: TRBV10-3
D: TRBD2
CDR3: CAISEILGTSGKGIQETQYF
DNA: TGTGCCATCAGTGAGATTCTTGGGACTAGCGGGAAGGGAATCCAAGAGACCCAGTACTTC

J: TRBJ1-1
size: .
V: TRBV6-1
D: .
CDR3: CASRMGLNTEAFF
DNA: TGTGCCAGCAGGATGGGGCTTAACACTGAAGCTTTCTTT

J: TRBJ2-1
size: .
V: TRBV29-1
D: .
CDR3: CSVSRGGGDEQFF
DNA: TGCAGCGTTTCGAGGGGGGGCGGGGATGAGCAGTTCTTC

J: TRBJ2-7
size: .
V: TRBV7-9
D: .
CDR3: CASTESGGHREQYF
DNA: TGTGCCAGCACCGAATCCGGGGGGCATCGGGAGCAGTACTTC

J: TRBJ2-2
size: once
V: TRBV7-9
D: TRBD1
CDR3: CASSSAGGNTGELFF
DNA: TGTGCCAGCAGCTCGGCAGGGGGCAACACCGGGGAGCTGTTTTTT

J: TRBJ2-5
size: .
V: TRBV7-9
D: .
CDR3: CASSLAGGPRAETQYF
DNA: TGTGCCAGCAGCTTAGCTGGCGGACCAAGGGCAGAGACCCAGTACTTC

J: TRBJ2-1
size: .
V: TRBV7-9
D: TRBD2
CDR3: CASSLGLAGPSLKYNEQFF
DNA: TGTGCCAGCAGCTTAGGACTAGCGGGGCCCTCACTCAAATACAATGAGCAGTTCTTC

J: TRBJ2-1
size: .
V: TRBV9
D: .
CDR3: CASSRQGGSVNEQFF
DNA: TGTGCCAGCAGCCGACAGGGAGGTTCAGTCAATGAGCAGTTCTTC

J: TRBJ2-3
size: .
V: TRBV11-3
D: .
CDR3: CASSLWGRNTQYF
DNA: TGTGCCAGCAGCTTGTGGGGGCGAAATACGCAGTATTTT

J: TRBJ1-1
size: .
V: TRBV30
D: .
CDR3: CAWSFLTRNTEAFF
DNA: TGTGCCTGGAGTTTCTTAACCAGGAACACTGAAGCTTTCTTT

J: TRBJ2-7
size: .
V: TRBV6-1
D: TRBD1
CDR3: CASSSTGSGYEQYF
DNA: TGTGCCAGCAGCTCGACAGGGTCGGGCTACGAGCAGTACTTC

J: TRBJ2-1
size: .
V: TRBV6-5
D: TRBD2
CDR3: CASSMTSGGYNEQFF
DNA: TGTGCCAGCAGTATGACTAGCGGGGGCTACAATGAGCAGTTCTTC

J: TRBJ1-1
size: .
V: TRBV25-1
D: TRBD1
CDR3: CASDTGTVNTEAFF
DNA: TGTGCCAGCGATACCGGGACAGTGAACACTGAAGCTTTCTTT

J: TRBJ1-2
size: .
V: TRBV29-1
D: .
CDR3: CSVENMGGYYGYTF
DNA: TGCAGCGTTGAGAATATGGGGGGGTACTATGGCTACACCTTC

J: TRBJ2-1
size: .
V: TRBV5-1
D: .
CDR3: CASSLGTLSQVMSEQFF
DNA: TGCGCCAGCAGCCTAGGGACCTTGAGTCAAGTAATGAGTGAGCAGTTCTTC

J: TRBJ1-1
size: .
V: TRBV29-1
D: TRBD1
CDR3: CSAPQGAGGNTEAFF
DNA: TGCAGCGCTCCACAGGGGGCAGGGGGGAACACTGAAGCTTTCTTT

J: TRBJ1-2
size: .
V: TRBV9
D: .
CDR3: CASSAEGYYGYGYTF
DNA: TGTGCCAGCAGCGCCGAGGGGTACTACGGCTATGGCTACACCTTC

J: TRBJ2-7
size: once
V: TRBV5-4
D: .
CDR3: CASSLAVSVTYEQYF
DNA: TGTGCCAGCAGCTTGGCCGTTAGCGTGACCTACGAGCAGTACTTC

J: TRBJ2-7
size: few
V: TRBV19
D: .
CDR3: CASSRAGVSYEQYF
DNA: TGTGCCAGTAGTAGGGCAGGGGTCTCCTACGAGCAGTACTTC

J: TRBJ1-2
size: .
V: TRBV15
D: .
CDR3: CATSRDSPPAYGYTF
DNA: TGTGCCACCAGCAGAGATTCCCCCCCCGCCTATGGCTACACCTTC

J: TRBJ1-2
size: .
V: TRBV29-1
D: .
CDR3: CSGRGGPIIYGYTF
DNA: TGCAGCGGACGGGGGGGCCCGATAATCTATGGCTACACCTTC

J: TRBJ2-5
size: .
V: TRBV5-4
D: .
CDR3: CASSQYEETQYF
DNA: TGTGCCAGCAGCCAGTATGAAGAGACCCAGTACTTC

J: TRBJ2-5
size: .
V: TRBV27
D: .
CDR3: CASGRRWAETQYF
DNA: TGTGCCAGCGGCCGAAGGTGGGCCGAGACCCAGTACTTC

J: TRBJ2-1
size: .
V: TRBV18
D: TRBD2
CDR3: CASSPLAGPGNEQFF
DNA: TGTGCCAGCTCACCTCTAGCGGGGCCAGGCAATGAGCAGTTCTTC

J: TRBJ2-6
size: .
V: TRBV5-8
D: .
CDR3: CASSLGQPGTGANVLTF
DNA: TGTGCCAGCAGCTTGGGGCAACCAGGGACTGGGGCCAACGTCCTGACTTTC